This TCR beta chain was captured in a study of radiotherapy plus CTLA-4 blockade in lung cancer. Notes on the study in general: The best prediction of response reportedly came from early blood T cell clone dynamics, with interferon-beta.

Assay used: immunoSEQ multiplex PCR; TCRdb lists only in-frame clones, some missing. The profile shows 45,000 or so clones, around 69% of them singletons. About this clone itself: Antigen specificity is unknown.

The CDR3 is 14 residues long. CDR1 and CDR2 (germline): MDHEN, SYDVKM. Trimming at V came to 7 bases and at J to 0 bases, leaving 5 bases not matched to a gene. The receptor was derived from a human donor with non-small cell lung cancer who had stable disease on radiotherapy plus ipilimumab. The chain uses TRBV28 and TRBJ1-2; 7 bases match TRBD1. The sample in question was peripheral blood, obtained from a patient treated with radiotherapy plus ipilimumab. The CDR3 spells CASTQGGTNYGYTF. Here the CDR3 DNA reads TGTGCCAGCACCCAGGGGGGGACTAACTATGGCTACACCTTC.